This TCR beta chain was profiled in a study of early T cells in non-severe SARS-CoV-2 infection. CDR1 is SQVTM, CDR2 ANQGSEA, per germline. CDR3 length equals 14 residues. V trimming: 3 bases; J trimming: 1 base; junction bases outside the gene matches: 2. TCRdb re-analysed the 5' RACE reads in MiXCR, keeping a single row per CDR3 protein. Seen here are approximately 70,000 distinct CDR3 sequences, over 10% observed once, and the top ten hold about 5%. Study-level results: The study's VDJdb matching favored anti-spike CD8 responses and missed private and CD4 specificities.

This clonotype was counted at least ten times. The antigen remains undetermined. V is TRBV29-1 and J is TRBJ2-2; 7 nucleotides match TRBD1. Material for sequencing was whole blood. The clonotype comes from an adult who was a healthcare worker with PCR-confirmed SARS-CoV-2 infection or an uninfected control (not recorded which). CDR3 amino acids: CSVEDRRNTGELFF. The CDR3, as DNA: TGCAGCGTTGAGGACAGGCGGAACACCGGGGAGCTGTTTTTT.